What follows is one T cell receptor beta chain and its context. The data were obtained in a study of blood T cell repertoires in COVID-19. The overall study: Researchers got acute and convalescent COVID-19 samples from the United States, Italy and Spain. T cells, B-cell-depleted T cells, or PBMCs provided the cDNA or gDNA that served as material.

Only in-frame clones appear in the TCRdb table, and some are missing; sequencing was by immunoSEQ multiplex PCR. The data show roughly 260,000 clones, approximately 90% seen once. After removal of 3 bases from V and 7 bases from J, the junction contained 6 bases not matched to a gene. From germline, CDR1 is SGHDT and CDR2 YYEEEE. CDR3 length: 14 amino acids. The source of this sequence is a woman in her forties with acute or convalescent COVID-19. This sequence joins TRBV5-6 and TRBJ1-2; 10 bases are a match to TRBD1. The specimen sequenced was peripheral blood. In DNA form, the CDR3 reads TGTGCCAGCAGCTCCCGGACAGGGGGGCTTGGCTACACCTTC. This codes for CASSSRTGGLGYTF.